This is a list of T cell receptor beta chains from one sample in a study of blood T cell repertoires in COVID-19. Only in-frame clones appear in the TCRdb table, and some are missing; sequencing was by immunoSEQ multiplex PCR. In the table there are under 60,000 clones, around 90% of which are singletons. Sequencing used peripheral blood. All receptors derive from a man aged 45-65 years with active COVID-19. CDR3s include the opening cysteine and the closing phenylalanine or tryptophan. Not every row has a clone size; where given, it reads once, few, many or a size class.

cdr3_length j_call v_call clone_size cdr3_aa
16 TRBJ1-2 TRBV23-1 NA CASSLKGGEPHMGYTF
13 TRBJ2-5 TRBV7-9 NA CASSSRREETQYF
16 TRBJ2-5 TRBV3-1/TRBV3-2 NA CASSSHSGGVLETQYF
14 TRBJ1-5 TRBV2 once CASKLGAAEQPQHF
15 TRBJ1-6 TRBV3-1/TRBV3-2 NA CASSPLQGSNSPLHF
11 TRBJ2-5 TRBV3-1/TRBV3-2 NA CASSQDSSQYF
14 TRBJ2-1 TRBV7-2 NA CASSSGTSGRKQFF
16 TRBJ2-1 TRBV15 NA CATSREGTSFYNEQFF
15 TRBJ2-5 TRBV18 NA CASSTGQGVQETQYF
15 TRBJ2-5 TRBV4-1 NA CASSVGSGGEETQYF
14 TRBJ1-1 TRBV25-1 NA CASSGAPTVTEAFF
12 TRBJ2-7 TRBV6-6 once CASRQGSYEQYF
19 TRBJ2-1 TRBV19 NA CASSKVGLAGASFYNEQFF
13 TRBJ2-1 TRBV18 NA CASSPGSYNEQFF
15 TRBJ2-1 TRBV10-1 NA CASGGGSGSHNEQFF
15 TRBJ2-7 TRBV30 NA CAWTTWDRVRYEQYF
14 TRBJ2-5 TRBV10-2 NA CASSEAGRGETQYF
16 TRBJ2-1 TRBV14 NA CASSRRMVSSYNEQFF
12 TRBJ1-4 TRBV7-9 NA CASTGGTEKLFF
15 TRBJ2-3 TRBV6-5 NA CASSLSPSSTDTQYF
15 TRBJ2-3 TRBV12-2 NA CAIKLAGQLSDTQYF
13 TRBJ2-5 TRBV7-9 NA CASSIQGKETQYF
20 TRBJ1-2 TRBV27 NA CASSFCSEVDRGPFVYGYTF
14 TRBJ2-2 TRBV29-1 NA CSVAGLGKTGELFF
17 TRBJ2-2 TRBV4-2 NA CASSQEGKAGGAGELFF
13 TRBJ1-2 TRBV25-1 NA CASSEQGPYGYTF
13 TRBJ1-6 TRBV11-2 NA CASSLVDNSPLHF
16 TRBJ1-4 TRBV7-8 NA CASSPQGIRANEKLFF
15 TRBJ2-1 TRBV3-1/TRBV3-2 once CASSQVGGAGDGQFF
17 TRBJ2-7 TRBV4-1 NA CASSPTTGTGVRYEQYF
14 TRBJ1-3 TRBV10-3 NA CAISSRTGGNTIYF
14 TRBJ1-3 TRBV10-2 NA CASSLGGAGNTIYF
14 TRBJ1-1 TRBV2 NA CASRNRGLGTEAFF
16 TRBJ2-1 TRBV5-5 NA CASSSRLAGARDEQFF
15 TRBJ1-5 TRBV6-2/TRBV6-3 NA CASSYEAGGHQPQHF
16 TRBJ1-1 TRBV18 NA CASSTGTGTVNTEAFF
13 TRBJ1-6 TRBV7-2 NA CASSLYSDSPLHF
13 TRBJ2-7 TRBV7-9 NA CASSLDTTYEQYF
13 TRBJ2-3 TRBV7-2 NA CASRSPTGTGPWF
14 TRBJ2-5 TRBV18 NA CASSSIGGQETQYF
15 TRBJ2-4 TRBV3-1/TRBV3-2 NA CASSQASGGANIQYF
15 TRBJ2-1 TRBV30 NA CAWTRVAGGYNEQFF
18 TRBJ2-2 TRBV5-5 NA CASSTTLAGLANTGELFF
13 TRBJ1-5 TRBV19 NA CASRDSSNQPQHF
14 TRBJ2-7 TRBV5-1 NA CASSLTGTTYEQYF
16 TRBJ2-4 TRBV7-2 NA CASSFGLAGGGNIQYF
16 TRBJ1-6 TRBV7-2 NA CASSLVRGAYNSPLHF
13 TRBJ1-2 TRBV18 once CASSPTSGYGYTF
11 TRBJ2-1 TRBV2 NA CASTGAHEQFF
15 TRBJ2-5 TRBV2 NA CASSGTSGYQETQYF
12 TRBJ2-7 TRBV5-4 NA CASSLPNYEQYF
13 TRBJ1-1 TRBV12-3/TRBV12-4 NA CASSFAVNTEAFF
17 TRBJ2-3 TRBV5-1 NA CASSLFGSPSGTDTQYF
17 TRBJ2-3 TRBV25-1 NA CASSALPDGTSTDTQYF
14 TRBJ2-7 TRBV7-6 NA CASSHAAQSYEQYF
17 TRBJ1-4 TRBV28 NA CASSSPQGATTNEKLFF
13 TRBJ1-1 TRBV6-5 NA CASSKPWSTEAFF
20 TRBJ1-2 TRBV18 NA CASSPTILELTGSNSYGYTF
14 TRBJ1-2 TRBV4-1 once CASSQSDRVSGYTF
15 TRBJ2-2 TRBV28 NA CASRRSGGATGELFF